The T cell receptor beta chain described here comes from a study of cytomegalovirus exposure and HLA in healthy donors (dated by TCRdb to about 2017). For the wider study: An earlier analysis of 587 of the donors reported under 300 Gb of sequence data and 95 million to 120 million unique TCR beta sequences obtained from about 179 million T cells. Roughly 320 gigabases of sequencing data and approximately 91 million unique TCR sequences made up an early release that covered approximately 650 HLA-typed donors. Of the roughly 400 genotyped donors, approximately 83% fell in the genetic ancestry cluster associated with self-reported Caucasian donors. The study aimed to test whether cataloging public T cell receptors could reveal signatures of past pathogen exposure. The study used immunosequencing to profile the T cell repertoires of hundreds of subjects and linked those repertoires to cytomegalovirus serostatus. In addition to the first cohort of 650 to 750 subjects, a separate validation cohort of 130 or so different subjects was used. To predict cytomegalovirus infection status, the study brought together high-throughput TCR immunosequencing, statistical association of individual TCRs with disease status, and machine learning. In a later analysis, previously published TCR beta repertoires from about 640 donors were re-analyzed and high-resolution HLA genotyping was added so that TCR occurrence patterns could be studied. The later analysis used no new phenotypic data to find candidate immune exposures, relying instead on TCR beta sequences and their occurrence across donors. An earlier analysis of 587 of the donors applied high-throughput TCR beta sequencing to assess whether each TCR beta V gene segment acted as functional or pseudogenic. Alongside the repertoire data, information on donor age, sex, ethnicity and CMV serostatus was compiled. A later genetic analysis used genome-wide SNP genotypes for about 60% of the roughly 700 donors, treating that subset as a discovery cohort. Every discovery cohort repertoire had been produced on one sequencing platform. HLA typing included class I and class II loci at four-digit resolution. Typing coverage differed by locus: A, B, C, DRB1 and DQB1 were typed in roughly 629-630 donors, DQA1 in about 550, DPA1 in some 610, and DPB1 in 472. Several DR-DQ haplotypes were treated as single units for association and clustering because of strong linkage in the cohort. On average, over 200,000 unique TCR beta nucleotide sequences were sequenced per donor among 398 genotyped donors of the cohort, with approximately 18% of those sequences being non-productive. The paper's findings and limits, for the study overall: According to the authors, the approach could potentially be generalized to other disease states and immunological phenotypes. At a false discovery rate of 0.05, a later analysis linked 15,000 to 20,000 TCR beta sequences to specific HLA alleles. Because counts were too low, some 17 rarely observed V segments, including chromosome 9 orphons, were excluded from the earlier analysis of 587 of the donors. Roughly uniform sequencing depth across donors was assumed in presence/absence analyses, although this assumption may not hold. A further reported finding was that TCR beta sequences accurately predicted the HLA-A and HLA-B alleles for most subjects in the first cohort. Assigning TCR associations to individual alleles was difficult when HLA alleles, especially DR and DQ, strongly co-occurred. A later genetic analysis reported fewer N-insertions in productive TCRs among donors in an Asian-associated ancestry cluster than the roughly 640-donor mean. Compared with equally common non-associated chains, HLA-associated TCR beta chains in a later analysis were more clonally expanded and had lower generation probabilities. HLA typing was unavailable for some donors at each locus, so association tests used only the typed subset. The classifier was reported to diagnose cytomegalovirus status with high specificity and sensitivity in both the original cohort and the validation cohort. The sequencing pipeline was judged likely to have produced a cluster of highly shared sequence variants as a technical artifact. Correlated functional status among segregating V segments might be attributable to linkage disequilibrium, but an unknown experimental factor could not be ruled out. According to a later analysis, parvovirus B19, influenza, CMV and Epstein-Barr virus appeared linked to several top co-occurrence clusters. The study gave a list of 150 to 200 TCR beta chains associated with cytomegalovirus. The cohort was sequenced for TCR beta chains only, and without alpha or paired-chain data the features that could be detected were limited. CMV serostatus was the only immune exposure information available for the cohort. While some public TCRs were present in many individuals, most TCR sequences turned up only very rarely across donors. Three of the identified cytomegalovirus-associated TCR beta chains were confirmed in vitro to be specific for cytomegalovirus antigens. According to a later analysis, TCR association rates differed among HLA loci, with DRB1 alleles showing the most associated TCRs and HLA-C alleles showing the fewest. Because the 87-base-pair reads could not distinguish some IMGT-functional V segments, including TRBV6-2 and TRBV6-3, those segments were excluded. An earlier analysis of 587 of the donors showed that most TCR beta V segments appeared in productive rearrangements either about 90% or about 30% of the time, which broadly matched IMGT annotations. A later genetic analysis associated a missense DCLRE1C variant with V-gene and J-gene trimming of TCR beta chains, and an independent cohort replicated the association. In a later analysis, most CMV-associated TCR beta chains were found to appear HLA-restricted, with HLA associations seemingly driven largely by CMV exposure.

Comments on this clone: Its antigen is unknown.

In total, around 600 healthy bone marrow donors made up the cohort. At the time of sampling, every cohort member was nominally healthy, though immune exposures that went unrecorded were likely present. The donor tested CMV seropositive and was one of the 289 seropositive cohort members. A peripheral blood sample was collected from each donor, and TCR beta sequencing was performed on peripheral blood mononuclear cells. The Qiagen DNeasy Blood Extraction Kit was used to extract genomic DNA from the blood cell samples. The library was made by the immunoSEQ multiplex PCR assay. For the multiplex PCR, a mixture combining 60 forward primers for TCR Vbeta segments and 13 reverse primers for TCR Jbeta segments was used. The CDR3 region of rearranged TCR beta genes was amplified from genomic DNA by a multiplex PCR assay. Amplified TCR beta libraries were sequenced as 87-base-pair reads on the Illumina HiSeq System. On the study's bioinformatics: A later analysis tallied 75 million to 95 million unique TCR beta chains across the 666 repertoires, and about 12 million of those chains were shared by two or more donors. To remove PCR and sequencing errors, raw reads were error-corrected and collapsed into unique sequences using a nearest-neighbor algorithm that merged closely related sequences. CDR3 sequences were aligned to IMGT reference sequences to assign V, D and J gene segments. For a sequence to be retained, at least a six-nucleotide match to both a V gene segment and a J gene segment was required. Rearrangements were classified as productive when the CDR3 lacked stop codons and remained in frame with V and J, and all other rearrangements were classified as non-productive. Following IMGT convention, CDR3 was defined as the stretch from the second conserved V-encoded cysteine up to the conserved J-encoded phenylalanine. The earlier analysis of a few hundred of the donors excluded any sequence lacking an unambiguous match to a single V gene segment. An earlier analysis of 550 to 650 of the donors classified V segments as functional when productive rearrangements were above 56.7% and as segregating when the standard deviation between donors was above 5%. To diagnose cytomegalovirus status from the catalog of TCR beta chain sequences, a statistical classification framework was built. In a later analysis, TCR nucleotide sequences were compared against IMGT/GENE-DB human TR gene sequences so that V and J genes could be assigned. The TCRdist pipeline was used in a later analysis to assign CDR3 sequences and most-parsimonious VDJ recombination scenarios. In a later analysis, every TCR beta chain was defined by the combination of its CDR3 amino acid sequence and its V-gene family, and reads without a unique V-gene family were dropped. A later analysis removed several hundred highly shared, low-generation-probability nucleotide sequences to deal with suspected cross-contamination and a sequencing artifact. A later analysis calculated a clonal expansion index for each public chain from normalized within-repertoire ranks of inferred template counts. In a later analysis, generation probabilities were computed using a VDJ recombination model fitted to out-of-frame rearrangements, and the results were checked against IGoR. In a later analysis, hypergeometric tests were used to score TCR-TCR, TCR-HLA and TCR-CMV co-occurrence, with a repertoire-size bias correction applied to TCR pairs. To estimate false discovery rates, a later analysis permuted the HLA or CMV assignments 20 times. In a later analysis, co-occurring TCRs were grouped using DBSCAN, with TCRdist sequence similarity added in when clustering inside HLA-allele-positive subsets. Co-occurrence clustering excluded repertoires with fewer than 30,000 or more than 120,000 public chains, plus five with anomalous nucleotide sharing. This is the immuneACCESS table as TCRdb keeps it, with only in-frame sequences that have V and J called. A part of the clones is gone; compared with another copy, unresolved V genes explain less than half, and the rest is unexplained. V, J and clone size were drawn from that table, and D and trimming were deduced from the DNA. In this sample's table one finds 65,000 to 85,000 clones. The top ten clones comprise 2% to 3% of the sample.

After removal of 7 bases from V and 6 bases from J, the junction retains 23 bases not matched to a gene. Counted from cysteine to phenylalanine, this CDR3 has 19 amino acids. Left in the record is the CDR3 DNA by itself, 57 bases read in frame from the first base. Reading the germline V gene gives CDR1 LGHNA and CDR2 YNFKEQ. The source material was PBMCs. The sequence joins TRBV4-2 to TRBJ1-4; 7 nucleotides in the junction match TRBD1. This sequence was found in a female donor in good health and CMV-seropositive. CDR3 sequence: CASTLSWAGGRLSDEKLFF. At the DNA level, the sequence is TGTGCCAGCACCCTTTCCTGGGCAGGGGGACGGTTAAGCGATGAAAAACTGTTTTTT.